This is a list of T cell receptor beta chains from one sample in a study of OX40 agonist ivuxolimab in advanced cancers. Using immunoSEQ multiplex PCR, the repertoire was profiled, and TCRdb retains in-frame clones only, with some absent. The data show more than 50,000 clones, approximately 89% seen once. The sample was CD4+ or CD8+ T cells sorted from blood, taken in a trial of the OX40 agonist ivuxolimab. The receptors were sampled from an adult with an advanced solid tumor such as melanoma, head and neck, liver or kidney cancer. Both conserved end residues are trimmed from each CDR3.

>TRBV7-8|TRBJ1-2
ASSTTGAGYT
>TRBV19|TRBJ2-1
ASTEGSSYNEQF
>TRBV27|TRBJ2-2
ASSHSTGTGVSGTGELF
>TRBV30|TRBJ2-1
AWSLGSYNEQF
>TRBV6-1|TRBJ2-7
ASSEVGMGPEQY
>TRBV7-3|TRBJ2-1
ASSPSGTDSYNEQF
>TRBV28|TRBJ1-1
ASSLPGREEAF
>TRBV4-1|TRBJ1-6
ASSQDEESPLH
>TRBV5-4|TRBJ2-1
ASSLVSDNEQF
>TRBV5-1|TRBJ2-1
ASSLRSSYNEQF
>TRBV7-6|TRBJ2-1
ASSPWPGGEGEQF
>TRBV28|TRBJ1-5
ASSWTLNQPQH
>TRBV5-1|TRBJ2-1
ASSSPTTNNEQF
>TRBV6-5|TRBJ2-1
ASSGGSYNEQF
>TRBV5-1|TRBJ2-5
ASSLAGTLTETQY
>TRBV30|TRBJ1-1
AWSVQGETEAF
>TRBV25-1|TRBJ2-2
ASSDRQGTKAGELF
>TRBV5-4|TRBJ1-1
ASSFGTANTEAF
>TRBV28|TRBJ2-7
ASSLQGNRAYEQY
>TRBV16|TRBJ2-1
ASSQSPSSSYNEQF
>TRBV7-9|TRBJ2-5
ASSPRQGSPSGRETQY
>TRBV30|TRBJ2-3
AWSDRTDTQY
>TRBV6-6|TRBJ2-7
ASSNGGDYEQY
>TRBV7-2|TRBJ1-1
ASSLWGGMNTEAF
>TRBV10-1|TRBJ2-1
ASSDSGRDSYNEQF
>TRBV14|TRBJ1-2
ASSQDMDYGYT
>TRBV19|TRBJ2-1
ASSWGNEQF
>TRBV6-1|TRBJ2-2
ASSELAGSTGELF
>TRBV6-1|TRBJ2-7
ASSEGTSYEQY
>TRBV7-9|TRBJ2-1
ASSLSERGNEQF
>TRBV19|TRBJ1-5
ASSIDPFRPGGTSAQH
>TRBV15|TRBJ2-7
ATGELGTYEQY
>TRBV2|TRBJ2-5
ASRIRGAGGDQETQY